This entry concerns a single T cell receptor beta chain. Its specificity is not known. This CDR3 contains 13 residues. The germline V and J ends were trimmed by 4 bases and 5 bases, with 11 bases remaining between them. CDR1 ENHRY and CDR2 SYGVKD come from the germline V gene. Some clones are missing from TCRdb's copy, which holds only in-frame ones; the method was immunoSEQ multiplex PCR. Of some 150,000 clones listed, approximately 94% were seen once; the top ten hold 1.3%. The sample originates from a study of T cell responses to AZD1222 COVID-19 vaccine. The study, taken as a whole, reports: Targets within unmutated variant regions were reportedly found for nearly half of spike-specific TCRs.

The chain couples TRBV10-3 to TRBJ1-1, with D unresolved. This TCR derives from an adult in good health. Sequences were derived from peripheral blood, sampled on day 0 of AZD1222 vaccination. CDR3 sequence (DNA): TGTGCCATCAGTGGTCGATTTTTGACTGAAGCTTTCTTT. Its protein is CAISGRFLTEAFF.